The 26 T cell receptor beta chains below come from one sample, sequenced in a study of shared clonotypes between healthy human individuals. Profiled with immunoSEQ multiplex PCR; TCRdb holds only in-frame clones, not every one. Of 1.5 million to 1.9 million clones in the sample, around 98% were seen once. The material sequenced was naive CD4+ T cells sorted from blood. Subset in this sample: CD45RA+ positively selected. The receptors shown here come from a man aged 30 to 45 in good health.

CDR3 protein: CASSRTRRVYEQYF. CDR3 nucleotide sequence: TGTGCCAGCAGTCGGACTAGGAGGGTTTACGAGCAGTACTTC. The chain couples TRBV27 to TRBJ2-7, with TRBD2 matching 7 bases. From germline, CDR1 is MNHEY and CDR2 SMNVEV (reference sequence). V dropped 5 bases and J dropped 4; count of bases not matched to a gene: 8. The CDR3 is 14 amino acids.

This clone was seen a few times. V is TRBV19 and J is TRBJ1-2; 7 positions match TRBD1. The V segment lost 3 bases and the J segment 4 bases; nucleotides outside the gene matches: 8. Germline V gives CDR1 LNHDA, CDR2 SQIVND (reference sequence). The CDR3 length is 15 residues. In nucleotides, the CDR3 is TGTGCCAGTAGTATCAGACAGGGACGAGGCTATGGCTACACCTTC. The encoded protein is CASSIRQGRGYGYTF.

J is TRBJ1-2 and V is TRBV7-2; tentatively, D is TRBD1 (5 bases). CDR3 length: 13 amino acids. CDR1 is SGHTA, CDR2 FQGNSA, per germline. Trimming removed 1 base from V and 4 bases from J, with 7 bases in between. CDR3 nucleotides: TGTGCCAGCAGCTTAGATCAGGGCTATGGCTACACCTTC. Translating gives CASSLDQGYGYTF.

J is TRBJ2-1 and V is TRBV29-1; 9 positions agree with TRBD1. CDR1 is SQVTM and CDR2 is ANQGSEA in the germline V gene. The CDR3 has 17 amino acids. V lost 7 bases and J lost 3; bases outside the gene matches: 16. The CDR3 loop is CSAPIRLQGAIYNEQFF. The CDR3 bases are TGCAGCGCCCCGATTCGGCTACAGGGGGCGATCTACAATGAGCAGTTCTTC.

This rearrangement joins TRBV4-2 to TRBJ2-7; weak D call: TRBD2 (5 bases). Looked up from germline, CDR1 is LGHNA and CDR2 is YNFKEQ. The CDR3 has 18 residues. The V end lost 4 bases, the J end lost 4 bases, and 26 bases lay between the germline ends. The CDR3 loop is CASSPDSVSQRSSYEQYF. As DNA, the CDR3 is TGTGCCAGCAGCCCAGACTCCGTGAGCCAGCGGTCCTCTTACGAGCAGTACTTC.

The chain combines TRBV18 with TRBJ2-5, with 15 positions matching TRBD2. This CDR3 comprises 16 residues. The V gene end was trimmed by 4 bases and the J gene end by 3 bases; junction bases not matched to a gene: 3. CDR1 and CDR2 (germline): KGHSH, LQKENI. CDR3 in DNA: TGTGCCAGCTCACTAAGGACTAGCGGGAGGGAAGAGACCCAGTACTTC. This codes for CASSLRTSGREETQYF.

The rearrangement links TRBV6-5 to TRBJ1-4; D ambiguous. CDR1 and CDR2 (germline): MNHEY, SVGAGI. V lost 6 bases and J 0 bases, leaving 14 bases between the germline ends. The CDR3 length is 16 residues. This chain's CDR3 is CASSYGLKATNEKLFF. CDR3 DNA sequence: TGTGCCAGCAGCTACGGATTAAAAGCAACTAATGAAAAACTGTTTTTT.

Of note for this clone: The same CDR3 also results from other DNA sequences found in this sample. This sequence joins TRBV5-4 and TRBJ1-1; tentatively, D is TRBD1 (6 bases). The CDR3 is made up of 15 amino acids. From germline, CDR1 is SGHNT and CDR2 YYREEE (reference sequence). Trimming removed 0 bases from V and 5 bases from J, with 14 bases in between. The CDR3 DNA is TGTGCCAGCAGCTTGGCCGGCGGAAGGGGGACTGAAGCTTTCTTT. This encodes CASSLAGGRGTEAFF. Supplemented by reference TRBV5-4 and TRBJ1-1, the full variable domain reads ETGVTQSPTHLIKTRGQQVTLRCSSQSGHNTVSWYQQALGQGPQFIFQYYREEENGRGNFPPRFSGLQFPNYSSELNVNALELDDSALYLCASSLAGGRGTEAFFGQGTRLTVV.

In DNA, the CDR3 is TGTGCCAGCAGTTTACTCCCGGGACAAGGCTACGAGCAGTACTTC. Residues: CASSLLPGQGYEQYF. V gene TRBV6-6 combines with J gene TRBJ2-7; weak D call: TRBD1 (6 bases). CDR1 is MNHNY and CDR2 is SVGAGI in the germline V gene (reference sequence). The CDR3 contains 15 residues. Trimming pared 4 bases from V and 3 bases from J, leaving 16 bases between.

The CDR3 loop is CASSRPSGFTDTQYF. The CDR3 nucleotides read TGTGCCAGCAGTCGCCCTAGCGGATTCACAGATACGCAGTATTTT. V is TRBV25-1 and J is TRBJ2-3; 7 bases align to TRBD2. Germline loops: CDR1 MGHDK, CDR2 SYGVNS. J gave up 2 bases and V 5 bases, and 7 bases lay outside the gene matches. This CDR3 is built from 15 residues. Filled out from reference TRBV25-1 and TRBJ2-3, the complete variable domain reads EADIYQTPRYLVIGTGKKITLECSQTMGHDKMYWYQQDPGMELHLIHYSYGVNSTEKGDLSSESTVSRIRTEHFPLTLESARPSHTSQYLCASSRPSGFTDTQYFGPGTRLTVL.

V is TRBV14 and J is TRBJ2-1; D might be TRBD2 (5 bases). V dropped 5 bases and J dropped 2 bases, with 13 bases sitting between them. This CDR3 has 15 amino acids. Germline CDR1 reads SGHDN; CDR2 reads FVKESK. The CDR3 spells CASSNYPGTYNEQFF. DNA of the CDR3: TGTGCCAGCAGCAATTACCCGGGAACCTACAATGAGCAGTTCTTC.

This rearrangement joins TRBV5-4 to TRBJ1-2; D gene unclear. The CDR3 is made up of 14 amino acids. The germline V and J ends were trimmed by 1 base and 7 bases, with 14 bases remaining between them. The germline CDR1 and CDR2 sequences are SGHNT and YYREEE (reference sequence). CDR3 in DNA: TGTGCCAGCAGCTTGACCGGACGATCGCTTGGCTACACCTTC. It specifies CASSLTGRSLGYTF.

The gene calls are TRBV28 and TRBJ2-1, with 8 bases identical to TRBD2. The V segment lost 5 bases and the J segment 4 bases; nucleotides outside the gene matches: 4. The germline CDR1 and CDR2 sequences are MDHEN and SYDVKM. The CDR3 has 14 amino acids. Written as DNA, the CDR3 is TGTGCCAGCAGTCTTGGGACTAGTTACAATGAGCAGTTCTTC. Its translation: CASSLGTSYNEQFF.

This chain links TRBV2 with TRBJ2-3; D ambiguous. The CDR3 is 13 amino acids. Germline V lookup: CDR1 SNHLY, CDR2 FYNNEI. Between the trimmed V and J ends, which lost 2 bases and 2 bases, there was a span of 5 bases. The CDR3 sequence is CASSEQITDTQYF. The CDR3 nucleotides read TGTGCCAGCAGTGAACAGATCACAGATACGCAGTATTTT.

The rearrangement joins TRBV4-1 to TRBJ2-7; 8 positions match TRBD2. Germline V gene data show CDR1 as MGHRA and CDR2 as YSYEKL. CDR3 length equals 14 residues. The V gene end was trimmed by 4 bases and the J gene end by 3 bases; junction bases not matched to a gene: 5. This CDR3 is CASSRPGTSYEQYF. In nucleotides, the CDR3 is TGCGCCAGCAGCCGACCCGGGACTAGCTACGAGCAGTACTTC.

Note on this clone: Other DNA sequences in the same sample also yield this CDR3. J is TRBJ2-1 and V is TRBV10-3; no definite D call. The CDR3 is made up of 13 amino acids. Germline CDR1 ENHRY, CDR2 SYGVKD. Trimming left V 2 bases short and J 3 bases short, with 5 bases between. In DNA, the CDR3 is TGTGCCATCAGTGAGGGAAGCTACAATGAGCAGTTCTTC. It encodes CAISEGSYNEQFF.

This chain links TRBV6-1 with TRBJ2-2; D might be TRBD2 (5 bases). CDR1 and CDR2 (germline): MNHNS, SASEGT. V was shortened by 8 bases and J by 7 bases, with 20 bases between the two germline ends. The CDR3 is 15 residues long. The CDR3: CASDKDLSGNGELFF. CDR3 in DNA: TGTGCCAGCGATAAAGACCTCTCCGGGAACGGGGAGCTGTTTTTT.

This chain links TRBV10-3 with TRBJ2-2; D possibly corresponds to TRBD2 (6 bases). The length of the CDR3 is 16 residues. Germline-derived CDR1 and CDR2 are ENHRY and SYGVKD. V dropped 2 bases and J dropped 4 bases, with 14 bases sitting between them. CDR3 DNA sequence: TGTGCCATCAGTGAGCGCGGGGATTTCGGCACCGGGGAGCTGTTTTTT. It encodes CAISERGDFGTGELFF.

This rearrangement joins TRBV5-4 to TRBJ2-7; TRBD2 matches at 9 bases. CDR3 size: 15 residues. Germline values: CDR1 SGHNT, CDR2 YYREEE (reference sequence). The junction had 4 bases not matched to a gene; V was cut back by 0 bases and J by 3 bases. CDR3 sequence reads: CASSLDSSGDYEQYF. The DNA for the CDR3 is TGTGCCAGCAGCTTGGATTCTAGCGGGGACTACGAGCAGTACTTC.

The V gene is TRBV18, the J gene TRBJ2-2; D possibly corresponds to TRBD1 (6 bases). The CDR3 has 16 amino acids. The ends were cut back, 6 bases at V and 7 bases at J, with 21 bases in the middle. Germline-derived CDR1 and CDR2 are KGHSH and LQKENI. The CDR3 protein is CASSTLGQENLGELFF. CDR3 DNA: TGTGCCAGCTCTACCCTGGGACAAGAGAACCTCGGGGAGCTGTTTTTT.

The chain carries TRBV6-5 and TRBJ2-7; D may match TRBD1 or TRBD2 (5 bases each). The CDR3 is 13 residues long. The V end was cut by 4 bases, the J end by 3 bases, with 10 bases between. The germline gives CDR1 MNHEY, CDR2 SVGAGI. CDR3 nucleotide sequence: TGTGCCAGCAGTTGGGACGGAAACTACGAGCAGTACTTC. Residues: CASSWDGNYEQYF.

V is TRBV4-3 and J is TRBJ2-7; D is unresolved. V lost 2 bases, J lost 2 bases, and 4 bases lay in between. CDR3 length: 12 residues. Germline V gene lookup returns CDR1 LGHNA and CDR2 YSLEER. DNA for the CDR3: TGCGCCAGCAGCCAAACAACCTACGAGCAGTACTTC. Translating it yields CASSQTTYEQYF.

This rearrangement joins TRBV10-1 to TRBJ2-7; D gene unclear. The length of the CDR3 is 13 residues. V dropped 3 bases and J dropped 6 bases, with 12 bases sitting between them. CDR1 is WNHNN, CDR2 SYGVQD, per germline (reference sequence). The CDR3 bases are TGCGCCAGCAGTGACAACCCTGGCAGCGAGCAGTACTTC. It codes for CASSDNPGSEQYF.

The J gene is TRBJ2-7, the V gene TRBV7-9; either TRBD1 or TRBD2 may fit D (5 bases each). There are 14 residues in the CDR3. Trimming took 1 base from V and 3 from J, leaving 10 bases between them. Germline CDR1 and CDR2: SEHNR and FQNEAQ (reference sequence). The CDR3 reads CASSLDRGGYEQYF. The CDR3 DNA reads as TGTGCCAGCAGCTTAGACCGGGGCGGCTACGAGCAGTACTTC.

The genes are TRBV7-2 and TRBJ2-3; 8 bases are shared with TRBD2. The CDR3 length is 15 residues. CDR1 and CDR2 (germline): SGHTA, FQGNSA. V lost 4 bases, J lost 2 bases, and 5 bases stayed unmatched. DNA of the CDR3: TGTGCCAGCAGCTACATAGCGGGGTACACAGATACGCAGTATTTT. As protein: CASSYIAGYTDTQYF. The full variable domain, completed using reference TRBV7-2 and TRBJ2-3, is GAGVSQSPSNKVTEKGKDVELRCDPISGHTALYWYRQSLGQGLEFLIYFQGNSAPDKSGLPSDRFSAERTGGSVSTLTIQRTQQEDSAVYLCASSYIAGYTDTQYFGPGTRLTVL.

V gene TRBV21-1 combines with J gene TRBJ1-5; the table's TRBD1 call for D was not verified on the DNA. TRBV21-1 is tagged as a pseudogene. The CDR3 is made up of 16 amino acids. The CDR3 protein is CASSTIRRDREEPQHF. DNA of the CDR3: TGTGCCAGCAGCACTATCAGACGGGACAGGGAGGAGCCCCAGCATTTT.